This T cell receptor (beta chain) comes out of a study of early T cells in non-severe SARS-CoV-2 infection. In the study overall: Bulk RNA taken from unsorted whole blood was sequenced, leaving chains unpaired.

This clonotype was observed many times. Antigen: not known. Study-level points and caveats: Missing private and CD4 specificities, VDJdb matching favored anti-spike CD8 responses.

Individually, cDNA molecules had unique molecular identifiers attached to them. TCRdb called the 5' RACE reads again in MiXCR, with one record for every CDR3 protein. In the table there are over 90,000 distinct CDR3 sequences, around 13% of which are singletons. Sequencing used whole blood. The TCR sequence derives from an adult who was a healthcare worker with PCR-confirmed SARS-CoV-2 infection or an uninfected control (not recorded which).

The CDR3 region is CASHTTGRTEAFF. For the CDR3, the DNA is TGTGCCAGCCATACCACAGGGAGGACTGAAGCTTTCTTT. This chain connects TRBV6-5 to TRBJ1-1; D is possibly TRBD1 (6 bases). The V gene's germline CDR1 is MNHEY and CDR2 SVGAGI. V gave up 8 bases and J gave up 5 bases, with 15 bases separating them. The CDR3 is 13 residues long.